The rows below give T cell receptor beta chains drawn from one sample of a study of CD8 T cells in Susac syndrome. TCRdb fed the immunoSEQ multiplex PCR reads into MiXCR, producing one record per CDR3 protein. The sample lists 120,000 or so distinct CDR3 sequences, 90% to 95% seen once, with about 0.087% in the top ten. The source material was CD4+ T cells from PBMCs. These receptors were taken from a human donor with multiple sclerosis. CDR3s leave out the opening cysteine and the closing phenylalanine or tryptophan. The order of the fields is J gene, V gene, D gene, CDR3 protein. D genes are given only for firm matches.

j_call: TRBJ1-5; v_call: TRBV18; d_call: -; cdr3_aa: ASSPASVGSNQPQH
j_call: TRBJ1-4; v_call: TRBV30; d_call: -; cdr3_aa: AAGATNEKLF
j_call: TRBJ1-5; v_call: TRBV20-1; d_call: -; cdr3_aa: SAGAQGIDQPQH
j_call: TRBJ2-1; v_call: TRBV10-3; d_call: TRBD2; cdr3_aa: AISEPGLKGYNEQF
j_call: TRBJ2-1; v_call: TRBV2; d_call: TRBD2; cdr3_aa: ASRPASGYNEQF
j_call: TRBJ1-2; v_call: TRBV30; d_call: -; cdr3_aa: AWSFRPNFYGYT
j_call: TRBJ2-7; v_call: TRBV20-1; d_call: -; cdr3_aa: SARAALSGNYEQY
j_call: TRBJ1-2; v_call: TRBV7-2; d_call: -; cdr3_aa: ASSLYGYT
j_call: TRBJ2-4; v_call: TRBV5-1; d_call: -; cdr3_aa: ASSVRVADIQY
j_call: TRBJ2-3; v_call: TRBV24-1; d_call: -; cdr3_aa: ATSDPGRSTDTQY